Sequencing of this T cell receptor (beta chain) was carried out in a study of shared clonotypes between healthy human individuals. Notes on the study in general: Among donors, clonotype sharing was expected to be affected by sequencing depth. Large depth notwithstanding, sorted-subset sequencing proved incomplete by rarefaction.

Researchers ran the assay at a deep level. The protocol was immunoSEQ multiplex PCR, while the TCRdb copy is restricted to in-frame clones and leaves out a portion. The sample holds approximately 600,000 clones, 85% to 95% seen once. CD8 cells regarded as naive lacked CD45RO, were positively chosen for CCR7, and omitted terminally differentiated effector memory CD45RA+ cells. This clone came up a few times. Its antigen remains unknown. Trimming took 0 bases from V and 7 from J, leaving 10 bases between them. This CDR3 is built from 14 residues. Germline V CDR1 and CDR2: MNHEY, SVGAGI. This sequence was found in a woman under 40 in good health. The sequencing input was naive CD8+ T cells sorted from blood. The chain links TRBV6-5 to TRBJ1-5, with D unclear. CDR3 in amino acids: CASSYSLGGQPQHF. The CDR3 bases are TGTGCCAGCAGTTACTCTTTAGGTGGCCAGCCCCAGCATTTT.